This passage covers 28 T cell receptor beta chains from one sample sequenced in a study of blood T cell repertoires in COVID-19. Profiled with immunoSEQ multiplex PCR; TCRdb holds only in-frame clones, not every one. The table lists hundreds of thousands of clones, roughly nine tenths of them singletons. The sample comprised PBMCs or T cells enriched from blood (not recorded which). The receptor set was obtained from a woman in her thirties or forties who had recovered from COVID-19.

The chain recombines TRBV7-8 with TRBJ2-2; 8 bases fit TRBD1. J was trimmed by 0 bases and V by 5 bases; bases with no gene match: 2. Germline V gene lookup returns CDR1 SGHVS and CDR2 FQNEAQ. The CDR3 has 15 amino acids. The CDR3 DNA reads as TGTGCCAGCAGCCCACAGGGGGCGAACACCGGGGAGCTGTTTTTT. Protein: CASSPQGANTGELFF.

The chain has TRBV6-5 and TRBJ2-1; D is unresolved. The CDR3 loop spans 12 amino acids. Germline V gives CDR1 MNHEY, CDR2 SVGAGI. V was shortened by 4 bases and J by 7 bases, with 8 bases between the two germline ends. CDR3 nucleotide sequence: TGTGCCAGCAGTTCCCACTTAAATGAGCAGTTCTTC. It is translated as CASSSHLNEQFF.

The chain joins TRBV18 to TRBJ2-7, with 7 bases fitting TRBD2. Germline assignment: CDR1 KGHSH and CDR2 LQKENI. The ends lost 3 bases at V and 6 bases at J; junction bases unmatched: 14. The CDR3 extends over 16 amino acids. The CDR3 DNA reads TGTGCCAGCTCACCCCAGTCGGGAGGCCACATGGGCGAGCAGTACTTC. It specifies CASSPQSGGHMGEQYF.

The V and J genes are TRBV3-1 (or the pseudogene TRBV3-2) and TRBJ2-1; 14 bases line up with TRBD2. Germline CDR1 LGHDT, CDR2 YNNKEL (reference sequence). The CDR3 consists of 14 residues. With 0 bases clipped from V and 15 bases from J, the junction kept 4 bases outside the gene matches. The CDR3 bases are TGTGCCAGCAGCCAAGAGGGACTAGCGGGAGCTTGGTTCTTC. Protein: CASSQEGLAGAWFF.

This chain uses TRBV27 with TRBJ2-7; D may be TRBD2 (5 bases). The CDR3 runs to 12 residues. CDR1 is MNHEY, CDR2 SMNVEV, per germline (reference sequence). Trimming removed 5 bases from V and 7 bases from J, with 12 bases in between. The CDR3 nucleotides are TGTGCCAGCAGTCTTAACAAGCGGGAGCAGTACTTC. Encoded protein: CASSLNKREQYF.

The chain recombines TRBV9 with TRBJ2-6, with D perhaps TRBD2 (6 bases). Germline lookup yields CDR1 SGDLS and CDR2 YYNGEE. The V gene lost 7 bases and the J gene lost 0 bases, with 17 bases spanning the gap. The CDR3 sequence is 17 residues long. CDR3: CASGGRPTYSGANVLTF. The CDR3 nucleotides are TGTGCCAGCGGGGGGAGACCGACTTACTCTGGGGCCAACGTCCTGACTTTC. Looking up the rest from reference TRBV9 and TRBJ2-6 gives the full variable domain: DSGVTQTPKHLITATGQRVTLRCSPRSGDLSVYWYQQSLDQGLQFLIQYYNGEERAKGNILERFSAQQFPDLHSELNLSSLELGDSALYFCASGGRPTYSGANVLTFGAGSRLTVL.

This chain links TRBV11-2 with TRBJ2-1, with D perhaps TRBD1 (6 bases). Germline V lookup: CDR1 SGHAT, CDR2 FQNNGV. This CDR3 has 15 amino acids. V was pared by 4 bases and J by 0 bases, with 10 bases between. The CDR3 DNA sequence: TGTGCCAGCAGCTCGGGACATTCCTCCTACAATGAGCAGTTCTTC. Amino acids: CASSSGHSSYNEQFF. Together with reference TRBV11-2 and TRBJ2-1, the CDR3 gives the full variable domain: EAGVAQSPRYKIIEKRQSVAFWCNPISGHATLYWYQQILGQGPKLLIQFQNNGVVDDSQLPKDRFSAERLKGVDSTLKIQPAKLEDSAVYLCASSSGHSSYNEQFFGPGTRLTVL.

The gene calls are TRBV19 and TRBJ2-1, with 16 bases that match TRBD2. CDR3 length equals 16 residues. Germline CDR1 reads LNHDA; CDR2 reads SQIVND (reference sequence). Trimming took 4 bases from V and 8 from J; bases not matched to a gene: 5. CDR3 protein: CASSTPGTSGRDEQFF. In nucleotides, the CDR3 is TGTGCCAGTAGTACCCCCGGGACTAGCGGGAGGGATGAGCAGTTCTTC.

The gene calls are TRBV5-4 and TRBJ2-5, with TRBD1 as a possible D gene (6 bases). The CDR3 loop spans 16 amino acids. Looked up from germline, CDR1 is SGHNT and CDR2 is YYREEE (reference sequence). V lost 1 base and J 1 base, leaving 14 bases between the germline ends. The CDR3 here is CASSLRQVVGQETQYF. In nucleotides, the CDR3 is TGTGCCAGCAGCTTGCGACAGGTTGTAGGCCAAGAGACCCAGTACTTC.

The CDR3 nucleotides are TGTGCCACCACGGGAGTCACCGGGGAGCTGTTTTTT. Protein: CATTGVTGELFF. The chain has TRBV27 and TRBJ2-2; D is possibly TRBD2 (6 bases). The CDR3 has 12 amino acids. V lost 10 bases, J lost 4 bases, and 10 bases lay in between. The germline CDR1 and CDR2 sequences are MNHEY and SMNVEV (reference sequence).

The rearrangement joins TRBV5-1 to TRBJ1-2; D is perhaps TRBD1 (5 bases). V dropped 0 bases and J dropped 6 bases, with 6 bases sitting between them. Per the germline V gene, CDR1 is SGHRS and CDR2 is YFSETQ. The CDR3 sequence is 12 residues long. The DNA for the CDR3 is TGCGCCAGCAGCTTGGGCAGGGATGGCTACACCTTC. This sequence encodes CASSLGRDGYTF. The variable domain in full, completed from reference TRBV5-1 and TRBJ1-2, reads KAGVTQTPRYLIKTRGQQVTLSCSPISGHRSVSWYQQTPGQGLQFLFEYFSETQRNKGNFPGRFSGRQFSNSRSEMNVSTLELGDSALYLCASSLGRDGYTFGSGTRLTVV.

V and J are TRBV7-2 and TRBJ1-1; D is possibly TRBD1 (5 bases). The V gene's germline CDR1 is SGHTA and CDR2 FQGNSA. The CDR3 sequence is 14 residues long. Trimming stripped 5 bases from V and 4 bases from J, with 14 bases between. CDR3 nucleotide sequence: TGTGCCAGCAGCACCTACAGGATTGGCACTGAAGCTTTCTTT. This codes for CASSTYRIGTEAFF.

As for this clone: Other DNA sequences in this specimen translate into the identical CDR3. CDR3 sequence (DNA): TGTGCCAGCTCACGGGACAGAAAGAACACTGAAGCTTTCTTT. It translates to CASSRDRKNTEAFF. The chain links TRBV18 to TRBJ1-1; 7 bases line up with TRBD1. V lost 4 bases and J lost 1; bases outside the gene matches: 3. CDR3 length equals 14 residues. Germline CDR1 and CDR2: KGHSH and LQKENI.

The chain uses TRBV19 and TRBJ2-5; D remains unclear. The germline gives CDR1 LNHDA, CDR2 SQIVND (reference sequence). V lost 3 bases to trimming and J lost 3 bases, with 11 bases between them. This CDR3 has 14 amino acids. For the CDR3, the DNA is TGTGCCAGTAGTATGACGGGTCTAGAAGAGACCCAGTACTTC. It encodes CASSMTGLEETQYF.

This clone was observed a single time. V usage is TRBV4-3 and J usage is TRBJ2-3, with a possible D match to TRBD2 (5 bases). In germline, CDR1 is LGHNA, CDR2 YSLEER. There are 17 residues in the CDR3. V lost 1 base and J 2 bases, leaving 16 bases between the germline ends. The CDR3 bases are TGCGCCAGCAGCCAAGTGGCCCGCCGGGGTTTCACAGATACGCAGTATTTT. Protein: CASSQVARRGFTDTQYF.

In its sample, this clone was seen once. The V and J genes are TRBV19 and TRBJ2-1; 8 bases are a match to TRBD2. The germline V gene has CDR1 LNHDA and CDR2 SQIVND (reference sequence). The V segment lost 8 bases and the J segment 0 bases; nucleotides outside the gene matches: 21. This CDR3 spans 20 amino acids. This CDR3 is CASAPLGLGSDRGSYNEQFF. In DNA, the CDR3 is TGTGCCAGTGCCCCCCTGGGACTAGGAAGCGATCGGGGCTCCTACAATGAGCAGTTCTTC.

The CDR3 DNA is TGTGCCAGCAGCTTAGCGTTCGGGACTAGCGTCGCAGATACGCAGTATTTT. It encodes CASSLAFGTSVADTQYF. The genes are TRBV7-2 and TRBJ2-3; TRBD2 matches at 10 bases. The germline gives CDR1 SGHTA, CDR2 FQGNSA. The CDR3 contains 17 residues. With V trimmed by 0 bases and J by 4 bases, 7 bases remained unmatched.

This clone has a single count. The chain links TRBV9 to TRBJ2-7; 7 bases line up with TRBD1. J lost 2 bases, V lost 0 bases, and 8 bases had no gene match. Germline lookup yields CDR1 SGDLS and CDR2 YYNGEE. The CDR3 runs to 16 residues. The CDR3 is CASSVEGAGSTYEQYF. DNA for the CDR3: TGTGCCAGCAGCGTAGAGGGGGCGGGTTCCACCTACGAGCAGTACTTC.

The chain combines TRBV10-3 with TRBJ1-6; D unclear. Germline V gene data show CDR1 as ENHRY and CDR2 as SYGVKD. The CDR3 totals 15 residues. Trimming shortened V by 2 bases and J by 5 bases, and 10 bases separated the two germline ends. CDR3 region: CAISEIPGNNSPLHF. In nucleotides, the CDR3 is TGTGCCATCAGTGAGATCCCCGGTAATAATTCACCCCTCCACTTT.

The rearrangement joins TRBV5-1 to TRBJ2-1; D call uncertain. The CDR3 has 12 amino acids. V lost 5 bases to trimming and J lost 8 bases, with 11 bases between them. CDR1 and CDR2 (germline): SGHRS, YFSETQ. CDR3 bases: TGCGCCAGCAGTCCTCCCTCGGATGAGCAGTTCTTC. Amino acids: CASSPPSDEQFF.

The sample holds one count of this clone. This chain uses TRBV5-1 with TRBJ2-1; no reliable D call. Germline V gene lookup returns CDR1 SGHRS and CDR2 YFSETQ. The CDR3 consists of 14 residues. Trimming stripped 2 bases from V and 0 bases from J, with 6 bases between. In DNA, the CDR3 is TGCGCCAGCAGCTTTGCCAGCTCCTACAATGAGCAGTTCTTC. This codes for CASSFASSYNEQFF.

The chain recombines TRBV27 with TRBJ1-2, with TRBD1 matching over 7 bases. CDR1 is MNHEY and CDR2 is SMNVEV in the germline V gene (reference sequence). CDR3 length: 15 amino acids. J lost 2 bases, V lost 4 bases, and 7 bases had no gene match. The CDR3 reads CASSSFSTGNYGYTF. CDR3 coding DNA: TGTGCCAGCAGTTCATTCTCGACAGGGAACTATGGCTACACCTTC.

J is TRBJ1-4 and V is TRBV7-9, with D uncertain. CDR3 size: 14 residues. V was trimmed by 0 bases and J by 7 bases, leaving 9 bases between them. Germline CDR1 and CDR2: SEHNR and FQNEAQ (reference sequence). This chain's CDR3 is CASSLAGGSEKLFF. The CDR3, as DNA: TGTGCCAGCAGCTTAGCAGGCGGGAGTGAAAAACTGTTTTTT.

V gene TRBV2 combines with J gene TRBJ2-1, with 11 bases fitting TRBD2. The CDR3 covers 15 residues. The V gene's germline CDR1 is SNHLY and CDR2 FYNNEI. V lost 6 bases and J lost 7; bases outside the gene matches: 8. In DNA form, the CDR3 reads TGTGCCAGCAGCCCGGGACTAGCGGTCGGGAATGAGCAGTTCTTC. Translation: CASSPGLAVGNEQFF.

This clone turned up a few times. Its ends do not fully match the called genes, so a read error is possible. The chain links TRBV30 to TRBJ2-1; 9 bases match TRBD2. The germline gives CDR1 GTSNPN, CDR2 SVGIG (reference sequence). CDR3 length equals 15 residues. The CDR3 DNA follows: TGTGCCTGGAAGGGCGGGAGGGCCTCCTCCAATGAGCAGTTCTTC. Its translation: CAWKGGRASSNEQFF.

CDR3 in amino acids: CASSYSVASGYNEQFF. Here the CDR3 DNA reads TGTGCCAGCAGTTACTCTGTCGCTAGCGGTTACAATGAGCAGTTCTTC. This chain uses TRBV6-5 with TRBJ2-1; 7 bases are shared with TRBD2. Trimming cost V 0 bases and J 4 bases; bases outside gene matches: 6. Germline V gives CDR1 MNHEY, CDR2 SVGAGI. CDR3 length: 16 amino acids.

The genes are TRBV6-5 and TRBJ2-7, with 12 bases matching TRBD2. Germline CDR1 is MNHEY and CDR2 is SVGAGI. Trimming cost V 6 bases and J 4 bases; bases outside gene matches: 7. The CDR3 runs to 15 residues. The CDR3 DNA sequence: TGTGCCAGCAGACCTACGACTAGCGGGAGTTACGAGCAGTACTTC. Translated: CASRPTTSGSYEQYF.

V and J are TRBV15 and TRBJ1-1; 8 bases fit TRBD1. The CDR3 is 15 residues long. V shed 0 bases, J shed 5 bases, and the junction held 5 bases outside the gene matches. Germline values: CDR1 LNHNV, CDR2 YYDKDF (reference sequence). The CDR3: CATSRERTGNTEAFF. The DNA of the CDR3 is TGTGCCACCAGCAGAGAACGGACAGGGAATACTGAAGCTTTCTTT.